Listed below are T cell receptor beta chains from one sample, sequenced in a study of cytomegalovirus exposure and HLA in healthy donors. The protocol was immunoSEQ multiplex PCR, while the TCRdb copy is restricted to in-frame clones and leaves out a portion. The repertoire holds more than 75,000 clones, roughly 79% seen once, with roughly 3.8% in the top ten. The sequenced material came from PBMCs. The receptors stem from a woman in her thirties or forties in good health and CMV-seronegative. CDR3s include the opening cysteine and the closing phenylalanine or tryptophan. Fields, in order: D gene, V gene, J gene, clone size, CDR3 DNA, CDR3 protein. D genes are given only for firm matches. Rows may omit the clone size; those that give it use once, few, many or a size class.

D gene: TRBD1
V gene: TRBV6-6
J gene: TRBJ1-1
clone size: few
CDR3 DNA: TGTGCCAGCAGCTCTCACGACAGGGTCACTGAAGCTTTCTTT
CDR3 protein: CASSSHDRVTEAFF

D gene: TRBD1
V gene: TRBV30
J gene: TRBJ1-4
clone size: few
CDR3 DNA: TGTGCCTGGGACTCTACCGGACAGGCAGGTGAAAAACTGTTTTTT
CDR3 protein: CAWDSTGQAGEKLFF

D gene: NA
V gene: TRBV18
J gene: TRBJ1-2
clone size: NA
CDR3 DNA: TGTGCCAGCTCACCAAAGGGGGGGCAGAACTATGGCTACACCTTC
CDR3 protein: CASSPKGGQNYGYTF

D gene: TRBD2
V gene: TRBV15
J gene: TRBJ2-4
clone size: NA
CDR3 DNA: TGTGCCACCAGCAGAGATGGGGCTAGCGGGGGGGCCCAAAACATTCAGTACTTC
CDR3 protein: CATSRDGASGGAQNIQYF

D gene: NA
V gene: TRBV9
J gene: TRBJ2-3
clone size: NA
CDR3 DNA: TGTGCCAGCAGCGCCGGAGGGAGGGATACGCAGTATTTT
CDR3 protein: CASSAGGRDTQYF

D gene: TRBD1
V gene: TRBV19
J gene: TRBJ2-7
clone size: NA
CDR3 DNA: TGTGCCAGTAGTCGGACAGGGGCTACCTACGAGCAGTACTTC
CDR3 protein: CASSRTGATYEQYF

D gene: NA
V gene: TRBV9
J gene: TRBJ2-5
clone size: NA
CDR3 DNA: TGTGCCAGCAGCTCACAGGGAACAGAGACCCAGTACTTC
CDR3 protein: CASSSQGTETQYF

D gene: TRBD1
V gene: TRBV6-6
J gene: TRBJ2-5
clone size: once
CDR3 DNA: TGTGCCAGCAGTCAGGGGACAGCAGACCAAGAGACCCAGTACTTC
CDR3 protein: CASSQGTADQETQYF

D gene: NA
V gene: TRBV30
J gene: TRBJ1-6
clone size: NA
CDR3 DNA: TGTGCCTGGAGTGGGGGGGGGATGGATTCACCCCTCCACTTT
CDR3 protein: CAWSGGGMDSPLHF

D gene: NA
V gene: TRBV7-9
J gene: TRBJ2-7
clone size: NA
CDR3 DNA: TGTGCCAGCAGCCCCCAGGGCGGGGTAGGGCAGCAGTACTTC
CDR3 protein: CASSPQGGVGQQYF

D gene: NA
V gene: TRBV6-6
J gene: TRBJ1-6
clone size: NA
CDR3 DNA: TGTGCCAGCAGTTACGGCGGCAGGGGCGCTAATTCACCCCTCCACTTT
CDR3 protein: CASSYGGRGANSPLHF

D gene: NA
V gene: TRBV30
J gene: TRBJ2-7
clone size: NA
CDR3 DNA: TGTGCCTGGAGTGTACGACAGGAGACCTACGAGCAGTACTTC
CDR3 protein: CAWSVRQETYEQYF

D gene: TRBD1
V gene: TRBV30
J gene: TRBJ1-6
clone size: NA
CDR3 DNA: TGTGCCTGGACCCCTCCGGGACAGTATAATTCACCCCTCCACTTT
CDR3 protein: CAWTPPGQYNSPLHF

D gene: NA
V gene: TRBV4-1
J gene: TRBJ1-4
clone size: NA
CDR3 DNA: TGCGCCAGCAGCCAAGATTCGGGTCGCTTTAATGAAAAACTGTTTTTT
CDR3 protein: CASSQDSGRFNEKLFF

D gene: TRBD1
V gene: TRBV19
J gene: TRBJ1-6
clone size: NA
CDR3 DNA: TGTGCCAGTAGTAGGGAGGGACAGGGGACATCACCCCTCAACTTT
CDR3 protein: CASSREGQGTSPLNF

D gene: NA
V gene: TRBV5-1
J gene: TRBJ1-1
clone size: NA
CDR3 DNA: TGCGCCAGCAGCTTGGGGACAGCGAACACTGAAGCTTTCTTT
CDR3 protein: CASSLGTANTEAFF

D gene: NA
V gene: TRBV18
J gene: TRBJ2-3
clone size: few
CDR3 DNA: TGTGCCAGCTCACCAGGAGTCACAGATACGCAGTATTTT
CDR3 protein: CASSPGVTDTQYF

D gene: TRBD1
V gene: TRBV27
J gene: TRBJ2-1
clone size: NA
CDR3 DNA: TGTGCCAGCAGTTACTGGACAGGAGAGGCGAATGAGCAGTTCTTC
CDR3 protein: CASSYWTGEANEQFF

D gene: NA
V gene: TRBV5-4
J gene: TRBJ2-5
clone size: NA
CDR3 DNA: TGTGCCAGCAGCTTTGGGGGCAGGGGATCCCAAGAGACCCAGTACTTC
CDR3 protein: CASSFGGRGSQETQYF

D gene: TRBD1
V gene: TRBV19
J gene: TRBJ2-1
clone size: few
CDR3 DNA: TGTGCCAGTGCCGGGACAGGGGATTACAATGAGCAGTTCTTC
CDR3 protein: CASAGTGDYNEQFF

D gene: NA
V gene: TRBV25-1
J gene: TRBJ1-6
clone size: NA
CDR3 DNA: TGTGCCAGCAGTAGATATCAGTATTCACCCCTCCACTTT
CDR3 protein: CASSRYQYSPLHF

D gene: TRBD1
V gene: TRBV18
J gene: TRBJ1-5
clone size: NA
CDR3 DNA: TGTGCCAGCTCACCGGGACAGGGCGGGGATCAGCCCCAGCATTTT
CDR3 protein: CASSPGQGGDQPQHF

D gene: NA
V gene: TRBV29-1
J gene: TRBJ1-1
clone size: NA
CDR3 DNA: TGCAGCGTTGTGGTCAGTTTGAACACTGAAGCTTTCTTT
CDR3 protein: CSVVVSLNTEAFF

D gene: NA
V gene: TRBV4-3
J gene: TRBJ1-4
clone size: NA
CDR3 DNA: TGCGCCAGCAGCCAAGATCTTCTCGGCGGGGGAGAAAAACTGTTTTTT
CDR3 protein: CASSQDLLGGGEKLFF

D gene: NA
V gene: TRBV7-9
J gene: TRBJ1-6
clone size: NA
CDR3 DNA: TGTTCCAGCGCAGGACAAAATTCACCCCTCCACTTT
CDR3 protein: CSSAGQNSPLHF

D gene: TRBD2
V gene: TRBV6-4
J gene: TRBJ2-3
clone size: large
CDR3 DNA: TGTGCCAGCAGTGACTCTAGCGGGGGGGCAGATACGCAGTATTTT
CDR3 protein: CASSDSSGGADTQYF

D gene: TRBD1
V gene: TRBV7-9
J gene: TRBJ2-1
clone size: NA
CDR3 DNA: TGTGCCAGCAGCATCGACAGGGGAGCTTACAATGAGCAGTTCTTC
CDR3 protein: CASSIDRGAYNEQFF

D gene: TRBD2
V gene: TRBV6-1
J gene: TRBJ2-7
clone size: NA
CDR3 DNA: TGTGCCAGCAGTGATTATAACCGGGGGGGGTACGAGCAGTACTTC
CDR3 protein: CASSDYNRGGYEQYF

D gene: TRBD1
V gene: TRBV5-8
J gene: TRBJ1-3
clone size: NA
CDR3 DNA: TGTGCCAGCAGCATAGGAAACAGGGGCGCCGGAAACACCATATATTTT
CDR3 protein: CASSIGNRGAGNTIYF

D gene: TRBD1
V gene: TRBV7-8
J gene: TRBJ1-1
clone size: once
CDR3 DNA: TGTGCCAGCAGCTTAGTTCGGACAGGGGCCATGAACACTGAAGCTTTCTTT
CDR3 protein: CASSLVRTGAMNTEAFF

D gene: NA
V gene: TRBV4-2
J gene: TRBJ1-3
clone size: NA
CDR3 DNA: TGTGCCAGCAGCCAAGATGCCAGAACTGGAAACACCATATATTTT
CDR3 protein: CASSQDARTGNTIYF

D gene: TRBD1
V gene: TRBV27
J gene: TRBJ1-1
clone size: once
CDR3 DNA: TGTGCCAGCAGTTCCACAGGGGGAGTGAACACTGAAGCTTTCTTT
CDR3 protein: CASSSTGGVNTEAFF

D gene: TRBD2
V gene: TRBV7-6
J gene: TRBJ2-1
clone size: NA
CDR3 DNA: TGTGCCAGCAGCCTCCTCCAGCGGGGGGACCGCAATGAGCAGTTCTTC
CDR3 protein: CASSLLQRGDRNEQFF

D gene: NA
V gene: TRBV30
J gene: TRBJ2-7
clone size: NA
CDR3 DNA: TGTGCCTGGAGTGTGCGGGGTTTAGACTACGAGCAGTACTTC
CDR3 protein: CAWSVRGLDYEQYF

D gene: NA
V gene: TRBV6-1
J gene: TRBJ2-5
clone size: NA
CDR3 DNA: TGTGCCAGCAGTGCGGTCCCAAGCCAAGAGACCCAGTACTTC
CDR3 protein: CASSAVPSQETQYF

D gene: NA
V gene: TRBV7-3
J gene: TRBJ2-5
clone size: NA
CDR3 DNA: TGTGCCAGCAGCCCGACAGGGAGGAGGGAGCAGTACTTC
CDR3 protein: CASSPTGRREQYF

D gene: TRBD2
V gene: TRBV2
J gene: TRBJ2-7
clone size: NA
CDR3 DNA: TGTGCCAGCGGGCGGGAGGGGGCGGGCGAGCAGTACTTC
CDR3 protein: CASGREGAGEQYF

D gene: NA
V gene: TRBV25-1
J gene: TRBJ1-2
clone size: NA
CDR3 DNA: TGTGCCAGCAGTGTCGGACAAGACTATGGCTACACCTTC
CDR3 protein: CASSVGQDYGYTF

D gene: TRBD2
V gene: TRBV30
J gene: TRBJ2-3
clone size: NA
CDR3 DNA: TGTGCCTGGAGGACTAGCGGGGGTATAGATACGCAGTATTTT
CDR3 protein: CAWRTSGGIDTQYF

D gene: NA
V gene: TRBV2
J gene: TRBJ1-4
clone size: NA
CDR3 DNA: TGTGCCAGCAGCTCGGCCAGGGTTGTTGAAAAACTGTTTTTT
CDR3 protein: CASSSARVVEKLFF

D gene: TRBD2
V gene: TRBV19
J gene: TRBJ2-2
clone size: NA
CDR3 DNA: TGTGCCAGTAGTATCACAGGACTAGCCGGGGAGCTGTTTTTT
CDR3 protein: CASSITGLAGELFF

D gene: NA
V gene: TRBV5-6
J gene: TRBJ2-1
clone size: NA
CDR3 DNA: TGTGCCAGCAGCTTTGGAGGGGTCGCGGGATACAATGAGCAGTTCTTC
CDR3 protein: CASSFGGVAGYNEQFF

D gene: NA
V gene: TRBV5-6
J gene: TRBJ2-7
clone size: NA
CDR3 DNA: TGTGCCAGCATTCCGAACCCAGACTCCTCCTACGAGCAGTACTTC
CDR3 protein: CASIPNPDSSYEQYF

D gene: TRBD1
V gene: TRBV7-9
J gene: TRBJ2-5
clone size: NA
CDR3 DNA: TGTGCCAGCAGCGTACGACAGGGGACAGGAGAGACCCAGTACTTC
CDR3 protein: CASSVRQGTGETQYF

D gene: NA
V gene: TRBV18
J gene: TRBJ1-4
clone size: NA
CDR3 DNA: TGTGCCAGCTCACCAGGCAGGCGGGAAAATGAAAAACTGTTTTTT
CDR3 protein: CASSPGRRENEKLFF

D gene: NA
V gene: TRBV7-6
J gene: TRBJ2-3
clone size: NA
CDR3 DNA: TGTGCCAGCAGCACCGGACTGTCCTTTCCGTATTTT
CDR3 protein: CASSTGLSFPYF

D gene: TRBD1
V gene: TRBV19
J gene: TRBJ1-6
clone size: NA
CDR3 DNA: TGTGCCAGTAGTATACATACAGGGGATCGGAGTTCACCCCTCCACTTT
CDR3 protein: CASSIHTGDRSSPLHF

D gene: NA
V gene: TRBV5-1
J gene: TRBJ2-3
clone size: NA
CDR3 DNA: TGCGCCAGCAGCTTCGGGTCCTCCACAGATACGCAGTATTTT
CDR3 protein: CASSFGSSTDTQYF